This TCR beta chain originates from a study of CD8+ T cells in alopecia areata. Overall study context: Treatment comprised oral tofacitinib, 5 to 10 mg twice daily, in treated patients. Study-wide findings and caveats: In scalp, tofacitinib significantly decreased clonality and expanded CD8+ clones among the top 100. Affected lesional scalp, above all in alopecia totalis/universalis, was more clonal than normal scalp. Numerous clones, expanded in lesions, remained in scalp and blood during tofacitinib.

Treatment defined: oral pan-JAK inhibitor, 5-10 mg twice daily. This clone occurred a few times. Its antigen is not known. Extracted from the samples, RNA was reverse transcribed into cDNA to serve as the sequencing template. The protocol was immunoSEQ multiplex PCR, while the TCRdb copy is restricted to in-frame clones and leaves out a portion. This sample has about 190,000 clones; around 56% occur once, and the top ten carry around 0.7%. V was pared by 4 bases and J by 6 bases, with 4 bases of the junction left unmatched. The germline CDR1 and CDR2 sequences are MDHEN and SYDVKM. This CDR3 spans 15 amino acids.

The sequencing used CD4+ T cells sorted from blood, collected at week 4, from a patient treated with tofacitinib. The receptor's source is a human donor with alopecia areata. This chain uses TRBV28 with TRBJ2-1; 12 bases are shared with TRBD2. The CDR3 bases are TGTGCCAGCAGTTCACTAGCGGGAGGTCTCAATGAGCAGTTCTTC. Protein sequence: CASSSLAGGLNEQFF.